A single TCR beta chain is shown here with its context. What it binds is not known. There are 14 residues in the CDR3. The germline CDR1 and CDR2 sequences are MDHEN and SYDVKM. With 6 bases clipped from V and 4 bases from J, the junction kept 8 bases outside the gene matches. These data originate in a study of cytomegalovirus exposure and HLA in healthy donors. General observations from the study: A later analysis showed that HLA-associated TCR beta chains had undergone more clonal expansion than equally common others. TCR beta chain V- and J-gene trimming was linked, in a later analysis, to a missense variant in DCLRE1C.

Primers: 60 Vbeta forward and 13 Jbeta reverse. Assay: immunoSEQ multiplex PCR; the TCRdb copy retains only in-frame clones and omits some. The sample contains approximately 190,000 clones, around 78% of which appear only once. Sequencing was carried out using PBMCs. The chain couples TRBV28 to TRBJ2-5; 7 bases line up with TRBD1. This TCR was recovered from a woman in her 30s in good health and CMV-seropositive. DNA of the CDR3: TGTGCCAGCAGATCCGACAGGGCGGGAGAGACCCAGTACTTC. Residues: CASRSDRAGETQYF.